Sequencing of this T cell receptor (beta chain) was carried out in a study of cytomegalovirus exposure and HLA in healthy donors. Whole-study findings and limits: Analysis performed later showed TCR beta chains linked to HLA being more clonally expanded than equally common others. The availability of immune exposure information extended only to CMV serostatus. TCR sequences were mostly rare, though some public TCRs occurred in many donors. Upon later analysis, TCR association rates were observed to vary by HLA locus, being highest for DRB1 and lowest for HLA-C.

The study ran its PCR with 60 Vbeta and 13 Jbeta primers. The repertoire was sequenced with immunoSEQ multiplex PCR; TCRdb's copy has only in-frame clones and lacks some. The data contain 180,000 or so clones, about 82% of them singletons. The CDR3 covers 15 residues. V lost 0 bases, J lost 0 bases, and 2 bases stayed unmatched. Germline V gives CDR1 MNHEY, CDR2 SVGAGI. This clone was recorded only once. The target antigen is unknown. The source is a man aged 18-30 years in good health and CMV-seronegative. The sample taken for sequencing was PBMCs. The rearrangement joins TRBV6-5 to TRBJ2-7; TRBD1 agrees at 7 bases. In DNA, the CDR3 is TGTGCCAGCAGTTACTCCGGACAGGACTCCTACGAGCAGTACTTC. Translating it yields CASSYSGQDSYEQYF.